This TCR beta chain came from a study of post-analysis software for immune sequencing data. Across the study: The courses of disease that were included comprised relapsing-remitting, secondary progressive and progressive-relapsing multiple sclerosis. Regarding the study as a whole: Co-batched samples clustered tightly together by F measure. Relative to controls, patients had 5 or 6 TRBV segments at higher frequency, with TRBV5-6, TRBV5-1 and TRBV20-1 among these. Diversity measured as normalized Chao1 was significantly lower in multiple sclerosis patients than in controls.

This clonotype came up once. The antigen remains unidentified. The CDR3 totals 15 residues. V shed 5 bases, J shed 5 bases, and the junction held 10 bases outside the gene matches. Per germline, CDR1 SGHVS and CDR2 FNYEAQ. Presence of unique molecular identifiers characterized the TCR beta cDNA libraries. With about 0.9 to 11 million T cells as the source, hundreds of thousands of cDNA molecules resulted. TCRdb passed the PCR reads through MiXCR, listing each CDR3 protein once. The sample consists of a few hundred thousand distinct CDR3 sequences, under 55% of them appearing once. The chain combines TRBV7-6 with TRBJ1-2, with 8 nucleotides matching TRBD1. The source material was blood. The TCR comes from a girl between 10 and 17 years old with multiple sclerosis. Here the CDR3 reads CASSPGTGGRYGYTF. Here the CDR3 DNA reads TGTGCCAGCAGCCCAGGGACAGGCGGTAGATATGGCTACACCTTC.